These 22 T cell receptor beta chains were all obtained from the same sample, sequenced in a study of T-cell memory formation after mild COVID-19 (dated by TCRdb to about 2021). Library preparation was by 5' RACE. The reads were generated on an Illumina NovaSeq 6000. TCRdb's own reprocessing of the public reads used fastp at Q25 and MiXCR and kept productive beta chains. A single entry per CDR3 protein holds the most common genes and DNA from its merged rows. In all, the sample holds roughly 400,000 distinct CDR3 sequences, and about a sixth of those were seen once. The ten largest account for about a fifth of the sample. Sequences were obtained from PBMCs or a T cell subset sorted from them (not recorded which). The receptors were sampled from a man aged 18 to 30 who had mild COVID-19 (a few samples of this study predate the infection). The sample titles of this study are shuffled in the database, so cell type and time point are left out; the donor was told from shared clones.

This clonotype has more than one count but fewer than ten. The chain recombines TRBV12-3 or TRBV12-4 with TRBJ1-5; D is unresolved. Trimming stripped 5 bases from V and 6 bases from J, with 14 bases between. CDR3 length: 14 amino acids. The CDR3: CASSRAGSGQPQHF. The CDR3 bases are TGTGCCAGCAGTAGGGCCGGAAGCGGTCAGCCCCAGCATTTT.

The table lists this clonotype with a few counts. J is TRBJ1-5 and V is TRBV7-6; perhaps TRBD1 as D (5 bases). Germline V gene lookup returns CDR1 SGHVS and CDR2 FNYEAQ. The ends were cut back, 4 bases at V and 7 bases at J, with 14 bases in the middle. The CDR3 runs to 14 residues. In DNA form, the CDR3 reads TGTGCCAGCAGCTCCGGGACGCCGGACCAGCCCCAGCATTTT. This codes for CASSSGTPDQPQHF.

J is TRBJ2-5 and V is TRBV7-2; the D is unclear. The CDR3 is 15 amino acids. Per the germline V gene, CDR1 is SGHTA and CDR2 is FQGNSA. Trimming cost V 5 bases and J 1 base, with 14 bases left between them. CDR3 region: CASSGGVGFQETQYF. The CDR3 nucleotides are TGTGCCAGCAGCGGCGGCGTGGGGTTCCAAGAGACCCAGTACTTC.

This clonotype came up a few times. The chain carries TRBV12-3 or TRBV12-4 and TRBJ2-5, with D uncertain. V was trimmed by 4 bases and J by 7 bases, leaving 10 bases between them. The CDR3 length is 12 residues. In DNA, the CDR3 is TGTGCCAGCAGTTCTTACTCGGGGACCCAGTACTTC. Translation gives CASSSYSGTQYF.

The chain uses TRBV6-6 and TRBJ1-2; a possible D gene is TRBD1 (6 bases). V was clipped by 0 bases and J by 5 bases, with 22 bases between them. Germline V gene data show CDR1 as MNHNY and CDR2 as SVGAGI (reference sequence). This CDR3 region has 18 residues. The CDR3 protein is CASSYSLGTPIARYGYTF. DNA of the CDR3: TGTGCCAGCAGTTACTCCCTCGGGACACCCATCGCCCGGTATGGCTACACCTTC.

This clonotype was picked up a small number of times. The chain joins TRBV5-1 to TRBJ2-7; TRBD2 matches at 13 bases. The CDR3 is 15 amino acids. With 3 bases clipped from V and 4 bases from J, the junction kept 4 bases outside the gene matches. CDR1 and CDR2 (germline): SGHRS, YFSETQ. The CDR3 nucleotides are TGCGCCAGCAGCTCGGTGACTAGCGGGGGGTACGAGCAGTACTTC. This sequence encodes CASSSVTSGGYEQYF.

V usage is TRBV7-2 and J usage is TRBJ2-2, with 11 bases aligning to TRBD2. Germline trimming cut 5 bases from V and 5 bases from J; bases unmatched to any gene: 7. In germline, CDR1 is SGHTA, CDR2 FQGNSA. This CDR3 has 16 residues. CDR3 nucleotide sequence: TGTGCCAGCAGCCTCAATCCTAGCGGGGGGACCGGGGAGCTGTTTTTT. Residues: CASSLNPSGGTGELFF.

This chain uses TRBV12-3 or TRBV12-4 with TRBJ2-1; D unresolved. V lost 6 bases and J 12 bases, leaving 15 bases between the germline ends. The CDR3 extends over 12 amino acids. CDR3 region: CASSPGRPSQFF. The CDR3 nucleotides read TGTGCCAGCAGCCCCGGACGGCCCTCGCAGTTCTTC.

CDR3: CASRRSTEVIEPQHF. The DNA for the CDR3 is TGTGCCAGCAGACGATCGACAGAGGTAATTGAGCCCCAGCATTTT. This chain joins TRBV2 and TRBJ1-5, with D maybe TRBD1 (5 bases). Looked up from germline, CDR1 is SNHLY and CDR2 is FYNNEI. The CDR3 loop spans 15 amino acids. Trimming stripped 6 bases from V and 8 bases from J, with 20 bases between.

This clonotype has just a few counts. This rearrangement joins TRBV12-3 or TRBV12-4 to TRBJ1-2, with a possible D match to TRBD1 (5 bases). The V end was cut by 6 bases, the J end by 3 bases, with 17 bases between. The CDR3 runs 15 residues. CDR3 bases: TGTGCCAGCAGCAGTTCCGGGACGGAAGACTATGGCTACACCTTC. Translating it yields CASSSSGTEDYGYTF.

The chain links TRBV24-1 to TRBJ2-2; 7 nucleotides agree with TRBD1. Germline CDR1 KGHDR, CDR2 SFDVKD. V shed 7 bases, J shed 4 bases, and the junction held 2 bases outside the gene matches. CDR3 length equals 13 residues. CDR3 in amino acids: CATRRDSTGELFF. The CDR3 coding sequence is TGTGCCACCAGAAGGGACAGCACCGGGGAGCTGTTTTTT.

V gene TRBV7-9 combines with J gene TRBJ1-2; D unresolved. Germline CDR1 reads SEHNR; CDR2 reads FQNEAQ (reference sequence). The germline V and J ends were trimmed by 5 bases and 6 bases, with 10 bases remaining between them. CDR3 length equals 12 residues. This CDR3 reads CASSPATDGYTF. The DNA for the CDR3 is TGTGCCAGCAGCCCCGCGACCGATGGCTACACCTTC. Full variable domain (rest looked up from reference TRBV7-9 and TRBJ1-2): DTGVSQNPRHKITKRGQNVTFRCDPISEHNRLYWYRQTLGQGPEFLTYFQNEAQLEKSRLLSDRFSAERPKGSFSTLEIQRTEQGDSAMYLCASSPATDGYTFGSGTRLTVV.

V gene TRBV29-1 combines with J gene TRBJ1-2; TRBD1 agrees at 7 bases. V shed 2 bases and J 2 bases; nucleotides not matched to a gene: 2. This CDR3 contains 13 residues. Germline V gene data show CDR1 as SQVTM and CDR2 as ANQGSEA. The CDR3: CSVETGENYGYTF. The DNA of the CDR3 is TGCAGCGTTGAAACAGGGGAAAACTATGGCTACACCTTC. Complete variable domain (other parts from reference TRBV29-1 and TRBJ1-2): SAVISQKPSRDICQRGTSLTIQCQVDSQVTMMFWYRQQPGQSLTLIATANQGSEATYESGFVIDKFPISRPNLTFSTLTVSNMSPEDSSIYLCSVETGENYGYTFGSGTRLTVV.

The rearrangement links TRBV3-1 to TRBJ2-3; 12 nucleotides line up with TRBD2. The CDR3 covers 17 residues. Germline lookup yields CDR1 LGHDT and CDR2 YNNKEL (reference sequence). J gave up 2 bases and V 4 bases, and 7 bases lay outside the gene matches. CDR3 nucleotide sequence: TGTGCCAGCAGCCGCCGGACTAGCGGGGATTTCACAGATACGCAGTATTTT. Its protein product is CASSRRTSGDFTDTQYF.

The J gene is TRBJ2-1, the V gene TRBV19; D is tentatively TRBD1 or TRBD2 (7 bases each). Germline V CDR1 and CDR2: LNHDA, SQIVND (reference sequence). The CDR3 sequence is 15 residues long. Trimming took off 5 bases at V and 5 bases at J, with 16 bases between the two ends. The CDR3 DNA follows: TGTGCCAGTAGTTCCTGGGAGGGGGCAAACAATGAGCAGTTCTTC. It specifies CASSSWEGANNEQFF.

This clonotype was detected a few times. The V gene is TRBV5-1, the J gene TRBJ2-1, with 14 bases aligning to TRBD2. The CDR3 extends over 14 amino acids. Germline assignment: CDR1 SGHRS and CDR2 YFSETQ. Losses at the gene ends were 2 bases for V and 15 bases for J; bases not matched to a gene: 7. CDR3 loop: CASSLPGTSGGRFF. The CDR3 DNA is TGCGCCAGCAGCTTACCCGGGACTAGCGGGGGTAGGTTCTTC.

This chain links TRBV20-1 with TRBJ2-7; no clear D. Germline lookup yields CDR1 DFQATT and CDR2 SNEGSKA (reference sequence). The CDR3 has 12 amino acids. V gave up 5 bases and J gave up 0 bases, with 8 bases separating them. The CDR3, as DNA: TGCAGTGCTCAGTGGGGCTCCTACGAGCAGTACTTC. This encodes CSAQWGSYEQYF.

This clonotype was seen a few times. CDR3 region: CSARDPVTGRETQYF. The CDR3 DNA follows: TGCAGTGCTAGAGATCCCGTGACAGGCCGAGAGACCCAGTACTTC. This chain links TRBV20-1 with TRBJ2-5, with D possibly matching TRBD1 (6 bases). The CDR3 loop spans 15 amino acids. The V end lost 0 bases, the J end lost 4 bases, and 15 bases lay between the germline ends. Germline assignment: CDR1 DFQATT and CDR2 SNEGSKA (reference sequence).

The chain has TRBV5-4 and TRBJ1-1, with 8 bases matching TRBD1. There are 15 residues in the CDR3. V was pared by 3 bases and J by 0 bases, with 4 bases of the junction left unmatched. Per germline, CDR1 SGHNT and CDR2 YYREEE (reference sequence). The CDR3 nucleotides are TGTGCCAGCAGCTCGGGACAGGACATGAACACTGAAGCTTTCTTT. Its translation: CASSSGQDMNTEAFF.

There are a few counts of this clonotype. The chain has TRBV7-9 and TRBJ2-1; 8 bases line up with TRBD2. Germline CDR1 reads SEHNR; CDR2 reads FQNEAQ (reference sequence). The J segment lost 2 bases and the V segment lost 2 bases, leaving 2 bases of the junction unmatched. The CDR3 contains 15 residues. CDR3 loop: CASSLPGLAYNEQFF. The CDR3 bases are TGTGCCAGCAGCTTACCGGGACTAGCCTACAATGAGCAGTTCTTC.

Only a few counts were recorded for this clonotype. The V and J genes are TRBV5-6 and TRBJ1-5, with D possibly being TRBD1 (5 bases). Per the germline V gene, CDR1 is SGHDT and CDR2 is YYEEEE. The V end was cut by 3 bases, the J end by 3 bases, with 10 bases between. This CDR3 has 14 residues. The CDR3 loop reads CASSSTGLNQPQHF. In nucleotides, the CDR3 is TGTGCCAGCAGCTCGACGGGGCTCAATCAGCCCCAGCATTTT.

The chain employs TRBV6-5 and TRBJ2-7; the D is unclear. Germline lookup yields CDR1 MNHEY and CDR2 SVGAGI. Trimming pared 6 bases from V and 2 bases from J, leaving 8 bases between. The CDR3 totals 12 residues. In DNA, the CDR3 is TGTGCCAGCAGCGGCGGACCCTACGAGCAGTACTTC. Translated: CASSGGPYEQYF.